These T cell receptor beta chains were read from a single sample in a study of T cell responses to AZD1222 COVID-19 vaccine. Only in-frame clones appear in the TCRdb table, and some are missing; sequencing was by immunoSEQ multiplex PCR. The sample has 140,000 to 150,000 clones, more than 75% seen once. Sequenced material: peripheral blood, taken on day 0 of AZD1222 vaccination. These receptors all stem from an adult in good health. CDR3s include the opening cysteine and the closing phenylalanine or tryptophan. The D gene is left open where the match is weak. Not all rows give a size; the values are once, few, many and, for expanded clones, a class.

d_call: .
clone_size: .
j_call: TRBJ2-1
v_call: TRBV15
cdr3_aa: CATSREQVEFSEQFF
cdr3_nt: TGTGCCACCAGCAGAGAACAGGTTGAGTTCAGTGAGCAGTTCTTC

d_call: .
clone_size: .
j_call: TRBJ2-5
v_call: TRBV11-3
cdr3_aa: CASSLDRQETQYF
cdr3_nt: TGTGCCAGCAGCTTAGACAGACAAGAGACCCAGTACTTC

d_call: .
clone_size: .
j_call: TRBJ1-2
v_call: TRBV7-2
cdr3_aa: CASNLNRELNYGYTF
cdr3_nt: TGTGCCAGCAACTTGAACAGGGAACTGAACTATGGCTACACCTTC

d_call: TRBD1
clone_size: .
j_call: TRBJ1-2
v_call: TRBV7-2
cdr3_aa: CASSSKTGTYTF
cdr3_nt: TGTGCCAGCAGCTCAAAGACAGGGACCTACACCTTC

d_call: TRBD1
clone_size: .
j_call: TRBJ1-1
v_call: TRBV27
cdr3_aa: CASSFLRTGGANTEAFF
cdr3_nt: TGTGCCAGCAGTTTCCTCCGGACAGGGGGCGCAAACACTGAAGCTTTCTTT

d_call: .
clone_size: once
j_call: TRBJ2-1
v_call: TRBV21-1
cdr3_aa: CASSKASGIHDNEQFF
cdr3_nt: TGTGCCAGCAGCAAAGCGTCCGGGATCCATGACAATGAGCAGTTCTTC

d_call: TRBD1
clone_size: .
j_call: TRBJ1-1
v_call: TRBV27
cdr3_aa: CASSDLTGGSGEAFF
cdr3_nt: TGTGCCAGCAGTGACCTGACAGGGGGCTCAGGTGAAGCTTTCTTT

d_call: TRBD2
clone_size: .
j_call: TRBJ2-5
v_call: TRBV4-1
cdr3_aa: CASSHELAGGGETQYF
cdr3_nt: TGCGCCAGCAGCCATGAACTAGCGGGAGGGGGAGAGACCCAGTACTTC

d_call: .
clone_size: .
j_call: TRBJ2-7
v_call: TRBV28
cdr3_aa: CASSGGQAPYEQYF
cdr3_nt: TGTGCCAGCAGCGGCGGGCAGGCCCCCTACGAGCAGTACTTC

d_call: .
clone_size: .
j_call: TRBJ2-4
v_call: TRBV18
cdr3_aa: CASSPFPETKNIQYF
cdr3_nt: TGTGCCAGCTCACCATTTCCGGAGACCAAAAACATTCAGTACTTC

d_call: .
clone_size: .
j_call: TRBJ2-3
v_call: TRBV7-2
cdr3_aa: CASSRQGKDTQYF
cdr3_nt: TGTGCCAGCAGCCGGCAGGGGAAAGATACGCAGTATTTT

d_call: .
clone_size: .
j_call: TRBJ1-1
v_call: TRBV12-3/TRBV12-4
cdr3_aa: CASSRGGRTEAFF
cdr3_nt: TGTGCCAGCAGCCGGGGGGGCCGCACTGAAGCTTTCTTT

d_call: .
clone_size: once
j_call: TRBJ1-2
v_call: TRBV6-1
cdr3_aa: CASSEREDGYTF
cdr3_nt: TGTGCCAGCAGTGAACGCGAGGATGGCTACACCTTC

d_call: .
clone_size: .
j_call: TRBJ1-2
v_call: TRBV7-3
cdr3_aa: CASSLNGGQGGSYGYTF
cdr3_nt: TGTGCCAGCAGCTTAAACGGTGGGCAGGGTGGTAGCTATGGCTACACCTTC

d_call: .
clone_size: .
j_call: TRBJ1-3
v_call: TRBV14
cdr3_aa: CASSQVGNTIYF
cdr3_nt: TGTGCCAGCAGCCAAGTCGGAAACACCATATATTTT

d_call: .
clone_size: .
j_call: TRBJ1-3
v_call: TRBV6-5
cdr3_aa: CALWSTDSGNTIYF
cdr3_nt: TGTGCACTTTGGTCCACAGACTCTGGAAACACCATATATTTT

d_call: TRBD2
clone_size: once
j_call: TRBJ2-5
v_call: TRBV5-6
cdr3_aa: CASSQRGRETQYF
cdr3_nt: TGTGCCAGCAGCCAGCGGGGTAGAGAGACCCAGTACTTC

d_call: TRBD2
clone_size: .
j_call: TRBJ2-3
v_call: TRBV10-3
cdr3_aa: CAISAGTSEDTQYF
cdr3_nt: TGTGCCATCAGTGCCGGGACTAGCGAAGATACGCAGTATTTT

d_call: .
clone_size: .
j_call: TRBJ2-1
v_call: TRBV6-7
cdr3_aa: CASSSLPNEQFF
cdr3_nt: TGTGCCAGCAGTTCCCTCCCCAATGAGCAGTTCTTC

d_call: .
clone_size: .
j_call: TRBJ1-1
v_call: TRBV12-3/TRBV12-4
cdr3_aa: CASSYQRNTEAFF
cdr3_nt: TGTGCCAGCAGTTATCAGAGGAACACTGAAGCTTTCTTT

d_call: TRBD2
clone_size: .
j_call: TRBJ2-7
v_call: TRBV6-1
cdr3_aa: CASSALRQPSGSYLYEQYF
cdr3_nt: TGTGCCAGCAGTGCCTTACGCCAGCCTAGCGGGAGCTATCTCTACGAGCAGTACTTC

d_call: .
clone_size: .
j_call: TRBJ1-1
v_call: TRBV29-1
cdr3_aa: CSVNPGTNTEAFF
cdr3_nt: TGCAGCGTTAACCCGGGAACAAACACTGAAGCTTTCTTT

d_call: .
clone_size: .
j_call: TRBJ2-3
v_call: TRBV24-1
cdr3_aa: CATQGTPGVDTQYF
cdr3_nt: TGTGCCACACAAGGGACCCCCGGGGTGGATACGCAGTATTTT

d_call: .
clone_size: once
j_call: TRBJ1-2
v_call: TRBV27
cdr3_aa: CASSFAGPYGYTF
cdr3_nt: TGTGCCAGCAGTTTCGCGGGGCCATATGGCTACACCTTC

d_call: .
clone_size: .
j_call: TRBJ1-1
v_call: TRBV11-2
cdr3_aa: CASSFFYYTEAFF
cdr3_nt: TGTGCCAGCAGCTTTTTTTACTACACTGAAGCTTTCTTT

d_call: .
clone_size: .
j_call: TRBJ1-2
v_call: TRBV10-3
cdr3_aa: CAISEGDEGYTF
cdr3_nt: TGTGCCATCAGTGAAGGGGATGAAGGCTACACCTTC

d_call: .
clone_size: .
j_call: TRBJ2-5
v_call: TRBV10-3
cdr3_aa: CAISEFGGETQYF
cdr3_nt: TGTGCCATCAGTGAGTTCGGGGGAGAGACCCAGTACTTC

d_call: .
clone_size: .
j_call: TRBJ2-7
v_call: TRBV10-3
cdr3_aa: CAISESVGHEQYF
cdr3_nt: TGTGCCATCAGTGAGTCCGTGGGCCACGAGCAGTACTTC

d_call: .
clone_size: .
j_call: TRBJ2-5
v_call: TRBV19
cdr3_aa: CASSIGGAPNGETQYF
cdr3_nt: TGTGCCAGTAGTATAGGGGGGGCCCCCAATGGAGAGACCCAGTACTTC

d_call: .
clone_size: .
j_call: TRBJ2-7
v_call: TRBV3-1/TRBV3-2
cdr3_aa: CASSQEGGGDLLYEQYF
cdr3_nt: TGTGCCAGCAGCCAAGAAGGTGGCGGGGACCTCCTTTACGAGCAGTACTTC

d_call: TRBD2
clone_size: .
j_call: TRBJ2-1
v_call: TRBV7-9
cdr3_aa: CASSGLAGNNEQFF
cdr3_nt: TGTGCCAGCAGCGGACTAGCGGGTAACAATGAGCAGTTCTTC

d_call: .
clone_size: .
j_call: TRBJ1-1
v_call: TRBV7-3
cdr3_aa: CASSPSVDTEAFF
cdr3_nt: TGTGCCAGCAGCCCCAGTGTGGACACTGAAGCTTTCTTT

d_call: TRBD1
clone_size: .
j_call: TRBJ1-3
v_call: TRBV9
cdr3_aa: CASSEGSGTGFGNTIYF
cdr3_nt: TGTGCCAGCAGCGAGGGGTCCGGGACAGGCTTCGGAAACACCATATATTTT

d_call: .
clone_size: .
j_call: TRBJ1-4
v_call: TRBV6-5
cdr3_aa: CASSRQIEQEKLFF
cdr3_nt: TGTGCCAGCAGCCGACAGATAGAGCAAGAAAAACTGTTTTTT

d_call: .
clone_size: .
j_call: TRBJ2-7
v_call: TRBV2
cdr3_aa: CASSSIGYEQYF
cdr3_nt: TGTGCCAGCAGTTCTATAGGCTACGAGCAGTACTTC

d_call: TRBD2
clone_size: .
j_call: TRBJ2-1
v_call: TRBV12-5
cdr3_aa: CASAAGSGIYNEQFF
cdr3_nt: TGTGCTAGTGCCGCAGGGAGCGGGATATACAATGAGCAGTTCTTC

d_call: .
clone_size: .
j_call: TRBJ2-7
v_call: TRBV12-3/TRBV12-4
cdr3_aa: CASSFPGIYEQYF
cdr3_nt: TGTGCCAGCAGTTTCCCAGGGATTTACGAGCAGTACTTC

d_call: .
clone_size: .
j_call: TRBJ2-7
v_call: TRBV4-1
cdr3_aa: CASSQVGPPLGSEQYF
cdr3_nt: TGCGCCAGCAGCCAAGTGGGGCCCCCCCTCGGAAGCGAGCAGTACTTC

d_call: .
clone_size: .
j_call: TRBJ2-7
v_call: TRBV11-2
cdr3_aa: CASSLSTGGQYF
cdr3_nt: TGTGCCAGCAGCTTATCGACTGGCGGGCAGTACTTC